This TCR beta chain was documented in a study of blood T cells in healthy people across ages. Study results and caveats: In older individuals, TCR beta diversity per million T cells was lower, falling roughly linearly with age. A greater number of naive CD4+ cells and higher diversity distinguished long-lived donors from aged donors.

Next came a second PCR, run for about 6 to 12 cycles, which used a sample-barcoded 5' primer along with a J-beta primer mix. TCRdb re-called the 5' RACE reads with MiXCR, one entry per CDR3 protein. The sample carries 850,000 to 1,000,000 distinct CDR3 sequences, roughly 50% recorded once. This clonotype was seen more than once but under ten times. Its cognate antigen is unknown. CDR3 size: 13 residues. V lost 5 bases and J 6 bases, leaving 12 bases between the germline ends. Peripheral blood samples of roughly 9.8 milliliters were drawn from each donor. Total RNA, at least 5 micrograms per sample, came from PBMCs.

The chain is built from TRBV12-3 or TRBV12-4 and TRBJ2-3; tentative D call: TRBD2 (5 bases). The specimen sequenced was blood. The clonotype comes from a woman in her sixties in good health. CDR3 sequence (DNA): TGTGCCAGCAGTGCCACGGGGATGGATACGCAGTATTTT. Translating gives CASSATGMDTQYF.